This record looks at one T cell receptor (beta chain) sequence and its context. This sample was included in a study of cytomegalovirus exposure and HLA in healthy donors. CDR3 length equals 14 residues. V was clipped by 3 bases and J by 8 bases; unmatched bases: 6. The germline V gene encodes CDR1 SGHDT and CDR2 YYEEEE. At collection, donors were nominally healthy, but unrecorded immune exposures were probable. Use of 60 Vbeta and 13 Jbeta primers characterized the PCR. TCRdb's copy holds only in-frame clones and misses some; the assay was immunoSEQ multiplex PCR. The repertoire holds around 160,000 clones, approximately 83% seen once, with over 1.5% in the top ten.

V is TRBV5-6 and J is TRBJ1-4, with 8 bases that match TRBD1. This receptor was taken from a woman between 18 and 29 years old in good health and CMV-seronegative. Sequenced: PBMCs. In DNA, the CDR3 is TGTGCCAGCAGCTCAGGGGGCGCAGGGGAAAAACTGTTTTTT. It yields the protein CASSSGGAGEKLFF. The entire variable domain, with the rest obtained from reference TRBV5-6 and TRBJ1-4, is as follows: DAGVTQSPTHLIKTRGQQVTLRCSPKSGHDTVSWYQQALGQGPQFIFQYYEEEERQRGNFPDRFSGHQFPNYSSELNVNALLLGDSALYLCASSSGGAGEKLFFGSGTQLSVL.